Presented here are 8 T cell receptor beta chains from one specimen sequenced in a study of blood T cell repertoires in COVID-19. The assay was immunoSEQ multiplex PCR, and TCRdb's table has in-frame clones only and misses some. The sample holds 300,000 to 350,000 clones; about nine tenths are singletons and the top ten take 2.9%. The sequenced sample consisted of peripheral blood. Receptor source: a woman aged 25 to 39 with COVID-19, enrolled during active disease.

V and J are TRBV11-2 and TRBJ1-5; TRBD1 agrees at 8 bases. The CDR3 has 14 amino acids. V lost 5 bases, J lost 6 bases, and 6 bases stayed unmatched. Germline CDR1 and CDR2: SGHAT and FQNNGV. The CDR3 nucleotides are TGTGCCAGCAGCCTCCAGGGGGCGAGTCAGCCCCAGCATTTT. This encodes CASSLQGASQPQHF.

The rearrangement joins TRBV30 to TRBJ1-5, with D tentatively TRBD1 (6 bases). CDR1 and CDR2 (germline): GTSNPN, SVGIG (reference sequence). The germline V and J ends were trimmed by 5 bases and 3 bases, with 8 bases remaining between them. The length of the CDR3 is 12 residues. The CDR3 loop is CAWGDNNQPQHF. CDR3 bases: TGTGCCTGGGGGGACAACAATCAGCCCCAGCATTTT.

CDR3 nucleotides: TGTGCCAGCAGGAAGGAACAGGGAAATCATCAGCCCCAGCATTTT. Its translation is CASRKEQGNHQPQHF. This chain joins TRBV2 and TRBJ1-5, with D tentatively TRBD1 (6 bases). Germline CDR1 SNHLY, CDR2 FYNNEI. The CDR3 is 15 residues long. V dropped 6 bases and J dropped 5 bases, with 17 bases sitting between them. The entire variable domain, with the rest obtained from reference TRBV2 and TRBJ1-5, is as follows: EPEVTQTPSHQVTQMGQEVILRCVPISNHLYFYWYRQILGQKVEFLVSFYNNEISEKSEIFDDQFSVERPDGSNFTLKIRSTKLEDSAMYFCASRKEQGNHQPQHFGDGTRLSIL.

In the case of this clone: The identical CDR3 is also encoded by other nucleotide sequences in the sample. The chain joins TRBV18 to TRBJ2-5, with D possibly matching TRBD1 (5 bases). The CDR3 is 15 residues long. Germline CDR1 is KGHSH and CDR2 is LQKENI. Deletions cut 1 base from V and 1 base from J, with 10 bases between. CDR3 residues: CASSPRRDSQETQYF. For the CDR3, the DNA is TGTGCCAGCTCACCACGGCGCGACAGCCAAGAGACCCAGTACTTC.

This clone was picked up one time. The chain links TRBV24-1 to TRBJ1-2; 10 nucleotides line up with TRBD1. Germline assignment: CDR1 KGHDR and CDR2 SFDVKD. V shed 9 bases, J shed 5 bases, and the junction held 14 bases outside the gene matches. This CDR3 comprises 16 residues. In DNA form, the CDR3 reads TGTGCCACCTCGCCGGGACAGGGGATTTCGGGTTATGGCTACACCTTC. As protein: CATSPGQGISGYGYTF.

The V gene is TRBV5-1, the J gene TRBJ1-5; 9 positions agree with TRBD1. V lost 0 bases to trimming and J lost 6 bases; unmatched junction nucleotides: 4. The germline gives CDR1 SGHRS, CDR2 YFSETQ. CDR3 length: 15 amino acids. The CDR3 sequence: CASSLDGTGFQPQHF. CDR3 nucleotide sequence: TGCGCCAGCAGCTTGGATGGGACAGGGTTTCAGCCCCAGCATTTT.

V usage is TRBV6-5 and J usage is TRBJ2-1, with 10 bases fitting TRBD1. The germline CDR1 and CDR2 sequences are MNHEY and SVGAGI. V trimming: 8 bases; J trimming: 5 bases; junction bases outside the gene matches: 3. The CDR3 has 13 residues. This CDR3 reads CASGQGGHNEQFF. CDR3 nucleotides: TGTGCCAGCGGACAGGGGGGCCACAATGAGCAGTTCTTC.

This rearrangement joins TRBV19 to TRBJ1-2, with a possible D match to TRBD1 (6 bases). The germline V gene has CDR1 LNHDA and CDR2 SQIVND (reference sequence). V was clipped by 6 bases and J by 1 base, with 15 bases between them. This CDR3 has 15 residues. The CDR3 is CASRPRDNVNYGYTF. In nucleotides, the CDR3 is TGTGCCAGTAGACCCAGGGACAACGTTAACTATGGCTACACCTTC.